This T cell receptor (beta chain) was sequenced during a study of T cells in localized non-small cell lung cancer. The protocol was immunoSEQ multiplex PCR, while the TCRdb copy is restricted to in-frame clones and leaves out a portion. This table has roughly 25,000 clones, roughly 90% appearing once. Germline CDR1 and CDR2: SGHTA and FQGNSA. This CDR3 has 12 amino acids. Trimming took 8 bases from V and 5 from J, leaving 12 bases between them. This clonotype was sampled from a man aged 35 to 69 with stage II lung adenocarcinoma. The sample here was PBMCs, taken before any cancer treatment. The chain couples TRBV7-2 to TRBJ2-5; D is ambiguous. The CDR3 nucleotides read TGTGCCAGCTCCCCAACGCAGGAGACCCAGTACTTC. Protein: CASSPTQETQYF.